Listed here are 2 T cell receptor beta chains from one sample, sequenced in a study of human T cells and chemical hapten exposure (dated by TCRdb to about 2021). This specimen's time point label, interpreted: patch test 3, about 24 weeks after DPC sensitization. The sample's treatment or condition label, decoded: therapeutic diphenylcyclopropenone sensitization with weekly scalp DPC. Libraries were made using RACE. Sequencing relied on a NextSeq 500. TCRdb reprocessing: public reads trimmed at Q25 with fastp, clones called with MiXCR, in-frame beta chains kept. Records with the same CDR3 protein are collapsed into one entry carrying the most frequent genes and DNA. The sample table records 90,000 to 110,000 distinct CDR3 sequences; 30% to 35% of these occur just once. The ten largest clones take up about 2.7% of the sample. The material sequenced was whole blood, taken in connection with sensitization to the hapten diphenylcyclopropenone (DPC). Receptor source: a man aged 35 to 55 with alopecia areata. Some clones in this sample may be carry-over from other donors' samples.

The rearrangement links TRBV18 to TRBJ1-1; D ambiguous. V was clipped by 2 bases and J by 4 bases, with 14 bases between them. The CDR3 has 15 residues. CDR1 is KGHSH, CDR2 LQKENI, per germline. The CDR3 DNA reads TGTGCCAGCTCACCAGATCTCCCCGGAACCACTGAAGCTTTCTTT. Translating gives CASSPDLPGTTEAFF.

The V call is TRBV3-1, the J call TRBJ2-5; a possible D gene is TRBD1 (6 bases). Germline CDR1 and CDR2: LGHDT and YNNKEL (reference sequence). CDR3 size: 14 residues. The germline V and J ends were trimmed by 2 bases and 6 bases, with 13 bases remaining between them. CDR3 DNA: TGTGCCAGCAGCCAAACAGGGATCGGAAAGACCCAGTACTTC. Translating gives CASSQTGIGKTQYF.